This TCR beta chain appears in the sequencing data of a study of blood T cell repertoires in COVID-19. At the level of the study: The samples span acute and convalescent COVID-19 from the United States, Italy and Spain. T cells, B-cell-depleted T cells, or PBMCs provided the cDNA or gDNA that served as material.

Original methodology: Nucleated cell counts were estimated from reference gene primer amplification. TCRdb's copy holds only in-frame clones and misses some; the assay was immunoSEQ multiplex PCR. The V and J calls and clone size come from that table; D and trimming were worked out from the DNA. The data contain tens of thousands of clones, just over 85% of them singletons. This clone occurred once. This CDR3 comprises 18 residues. Sequenced input: peripheral blood. The TCR comes from a man at least 80 years old with acute or convalescent COVID-19. The chain recombines TRBV21-1 with TRBJ2-5; the listed D gene, TRBD1, was not tested against the DNA. TRBV21-1 is listed as a pseudogene. CDR3 DNA: TGTGCCAGCAGCAAAGCGCTTTTGTTGGGACAAAACCAAGAGACCCAGTACTTC. The encoded protein is CASSKALLLGQNQETQYF.